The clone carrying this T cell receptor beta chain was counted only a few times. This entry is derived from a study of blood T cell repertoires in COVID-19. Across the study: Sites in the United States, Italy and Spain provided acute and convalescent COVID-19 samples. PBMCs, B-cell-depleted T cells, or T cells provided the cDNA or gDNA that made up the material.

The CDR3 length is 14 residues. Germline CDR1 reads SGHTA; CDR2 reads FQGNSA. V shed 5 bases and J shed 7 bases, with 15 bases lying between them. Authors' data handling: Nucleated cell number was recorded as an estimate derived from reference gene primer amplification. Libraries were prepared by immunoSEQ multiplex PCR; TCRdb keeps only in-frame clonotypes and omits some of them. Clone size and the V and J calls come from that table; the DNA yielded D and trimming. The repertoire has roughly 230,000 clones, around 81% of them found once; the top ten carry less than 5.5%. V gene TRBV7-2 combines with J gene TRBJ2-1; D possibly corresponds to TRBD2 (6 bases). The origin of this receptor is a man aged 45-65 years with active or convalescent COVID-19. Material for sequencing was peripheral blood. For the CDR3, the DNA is TGTGCCAGCAGCCCTGGAGGGGTGGGGAATGAGCAGTTCTTC. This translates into CASSPGGVGNEQFF.